This TCR beta chain came from a study of T cell responses to AZD1222 COVID-19 vaccine. At the level of the study: Pooled samples include second doses given at about 4 or 12 weeks.

Points from the study as a whole: Repertoire sampling happened only post peak T cell response.

The CDR3 is 14 residues long. The V end was cut by 2 bases, the J end by 3 bases, with 10 bases between. Germline loops: CDR1 MNHEY, CDR2 SVGAGI. Note on this clone: Its antigen remains unidentified.

Profiled with immunoSEQ multiplex PCR; TCRdb holds only in-frame clones, not every one. This table has around 180,000 clones, almost 95% appearing once. The V gene is TRBV6-5, the J gene TRBJ1-2; D may be TRBD1 (5 bases). This sequence originates from an adult in good health. This sample comprised peripheral blood, obtained on day 0 of AZD1222 vaccination. CDR3 DNA: TGTGCCAGCAGTTACAGGGGAACCCACTATGGCTACACCTTC. Its protein product is CASSYRGTHYGYTF.